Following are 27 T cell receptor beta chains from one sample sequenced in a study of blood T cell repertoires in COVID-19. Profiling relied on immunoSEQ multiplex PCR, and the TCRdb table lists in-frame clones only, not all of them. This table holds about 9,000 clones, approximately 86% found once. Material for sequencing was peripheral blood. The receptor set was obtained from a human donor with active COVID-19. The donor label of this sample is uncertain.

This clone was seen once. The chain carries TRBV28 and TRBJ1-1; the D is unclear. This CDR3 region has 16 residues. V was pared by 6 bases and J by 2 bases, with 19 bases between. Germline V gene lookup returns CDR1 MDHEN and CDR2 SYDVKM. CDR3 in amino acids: CASSLNDMLINTEAFF. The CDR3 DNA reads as TGTGCCAGCAGCCTCAACGACATGTTGATCAACACTGAAGCTTTCTTT.

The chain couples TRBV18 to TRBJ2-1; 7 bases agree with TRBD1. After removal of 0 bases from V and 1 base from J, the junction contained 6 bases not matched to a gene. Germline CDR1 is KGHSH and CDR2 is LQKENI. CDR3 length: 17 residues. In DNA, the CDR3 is TGTGCCAGCTCACCACCTCGGACAGGAGTGTCCTACAATGAGCAGTTCTTC. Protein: CASSPPRTGVSYNEQFF.

CDR3 loop: CAWAEVLNSPLHF. The CDR3 bases are TGTGCCTGGGCCGAGGTCCTTAATTCACCCCTCCACTTT. V usage is TRBV30 and J usage is TRBJ1-6; D is uncertain. This CDR3 spans 13 amino acids. Trimming removed 5 bases at V and 6 bases at J, with 11 bases between. Germline assignment: CDR1 GTSNPN and CDR2 SVGIG (reference sequence).

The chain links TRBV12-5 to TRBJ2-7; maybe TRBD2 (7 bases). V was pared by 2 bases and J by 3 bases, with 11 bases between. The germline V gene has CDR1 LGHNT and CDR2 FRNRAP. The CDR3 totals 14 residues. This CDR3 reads CASGLSGGGYEQYF. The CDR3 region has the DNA TGTGCTAGTGGTTTGTCGGGGGGCGGCTACGAGCAGTACTTC.

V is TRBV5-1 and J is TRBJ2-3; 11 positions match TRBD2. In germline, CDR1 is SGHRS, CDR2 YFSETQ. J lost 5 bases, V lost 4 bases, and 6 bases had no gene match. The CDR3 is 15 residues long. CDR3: CASSELAGAEDTQYF. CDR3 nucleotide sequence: TGCGCCAGCAGCGAACTAGCGGGAGCGGAAGATACGCAGTATTTT.

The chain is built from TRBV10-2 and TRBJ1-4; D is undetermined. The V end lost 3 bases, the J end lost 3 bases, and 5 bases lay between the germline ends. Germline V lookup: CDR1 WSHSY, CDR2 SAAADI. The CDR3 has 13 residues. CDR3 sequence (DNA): TGCGCCAGCAGTGACCGGGCTAATGAAAAACTGTTTTTT. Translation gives CASSDRANEKLFF.

CDR3 sequence: CATSDSDRGPYNEQFF. The CDR3 DNA reads as TGTGCCACCAGTGATTCGGACAGGGGCCCCTACAATGAGCAGTTCTTC. The V call is TRBV24-1, the J call TRBJ2-1; 9 bases are shared with TRBD1. The CDR3 runs 16 residues. J gave up 2 bases and V 2 bases, and 3 bases lay outside the gene matches. CDR1 KGHDR and CDR2 SFDVKD come from the germline V gene.

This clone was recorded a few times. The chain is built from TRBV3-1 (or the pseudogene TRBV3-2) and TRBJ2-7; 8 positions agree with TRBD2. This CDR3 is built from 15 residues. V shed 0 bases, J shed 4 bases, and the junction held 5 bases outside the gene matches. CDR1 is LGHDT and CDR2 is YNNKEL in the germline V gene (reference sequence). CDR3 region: CASSQDRAGVYEQYF. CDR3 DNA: TGTGCCAGCAGCCAAGATCGAGCGGGGGTGTACGAGCAGTACTTC.

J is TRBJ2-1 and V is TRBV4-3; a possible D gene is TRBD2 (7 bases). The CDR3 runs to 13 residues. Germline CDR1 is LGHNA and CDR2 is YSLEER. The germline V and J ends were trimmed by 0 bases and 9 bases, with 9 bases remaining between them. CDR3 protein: CASSQERGGEQFF. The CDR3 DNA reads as TGCGCCAGCAGCCAAGAGAGGGGGGGTGAGCAGTTCTTC.

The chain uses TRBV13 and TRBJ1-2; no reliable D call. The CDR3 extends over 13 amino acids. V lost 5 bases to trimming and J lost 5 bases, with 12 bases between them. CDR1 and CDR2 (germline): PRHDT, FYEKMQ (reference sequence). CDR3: CASSPVTGYGYTF. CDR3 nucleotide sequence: TGTGCCAGCAGCCCGGTGACGGGATATGGCTACACCTTC. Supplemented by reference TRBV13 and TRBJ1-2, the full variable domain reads AAGVIQSPRHLIKEKRETATLKCYPIPRHDTVYWYQQGPGQDPQFLISFYEKMQSDKGSIPDRFSAQQFSDYHSELNMSSLELGDSALYFCASSPVTGYGYTFGSGTRLTVV.

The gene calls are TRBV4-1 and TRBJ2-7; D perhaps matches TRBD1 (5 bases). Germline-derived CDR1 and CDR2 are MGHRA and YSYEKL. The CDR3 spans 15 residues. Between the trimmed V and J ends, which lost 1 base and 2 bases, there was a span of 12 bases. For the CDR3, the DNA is TGCGCCAGCAGCCAAGTCGGGCACAGGACCTACGAGCAGTACTTC. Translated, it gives CASSQVGHRTYEQYF.

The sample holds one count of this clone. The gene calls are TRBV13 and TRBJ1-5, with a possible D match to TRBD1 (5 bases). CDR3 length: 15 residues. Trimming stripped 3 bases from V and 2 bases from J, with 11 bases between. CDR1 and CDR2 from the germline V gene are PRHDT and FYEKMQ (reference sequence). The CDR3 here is CASSLGLTGNQPQHF. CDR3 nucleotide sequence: TGTGCCAGCAGCTTGGGACTTACGGGCAATCAGCCCCAGCATTTT.

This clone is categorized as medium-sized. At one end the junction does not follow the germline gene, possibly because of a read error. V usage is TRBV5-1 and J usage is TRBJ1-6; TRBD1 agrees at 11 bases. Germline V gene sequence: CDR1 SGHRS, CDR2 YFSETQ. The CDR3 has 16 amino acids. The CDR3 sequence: CASSLGTGGYTSPLHF. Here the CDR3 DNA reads TGCGCCAGCAGCCTGGGGACAGGGGGTTATACTTCACCCCTCCACTTT.

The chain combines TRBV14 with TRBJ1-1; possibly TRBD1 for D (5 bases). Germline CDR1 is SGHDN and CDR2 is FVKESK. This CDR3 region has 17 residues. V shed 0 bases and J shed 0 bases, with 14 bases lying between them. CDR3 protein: CASSQDILGRMNTEAFF. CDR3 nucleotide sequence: TGTGCCAGCAGCCAAGATATTTTGGGGCGGATGAACACTGAAGCTTTCTTT.

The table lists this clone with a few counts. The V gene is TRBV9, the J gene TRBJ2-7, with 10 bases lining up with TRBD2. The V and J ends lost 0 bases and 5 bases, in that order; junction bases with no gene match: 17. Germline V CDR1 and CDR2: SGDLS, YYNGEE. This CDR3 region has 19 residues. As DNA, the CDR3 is TGTGCCAGCAGCGTAGCTCGGGCAACTACAGCGGGAGGGCCCCACGAGCAGTACGTC. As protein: CASSVARATTAGGPHEQYV.

The CDR3 region has the DNA TGTGCCAGTAGTATTTCCGGGACTAGCAGCCCATTAACAGATACGCAGTATTTT. Its protein is CASSISGTSSPLTDTQYF. The chain links TRBV19 to TRBJ2-3, with 9 positions matching TRBD2. CDR3 size: 18 residues. Germline assignment: CDR1 LNHDA and CDR2 SQIVND (reference sequence). J lost 3 bases, V lost 3 bases, and 13 bases had no gene match.

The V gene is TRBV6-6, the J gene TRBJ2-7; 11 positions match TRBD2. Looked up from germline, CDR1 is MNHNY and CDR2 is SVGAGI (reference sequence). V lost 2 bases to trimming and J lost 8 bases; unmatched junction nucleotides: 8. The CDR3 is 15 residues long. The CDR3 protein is CASSYGELAGVKQYV. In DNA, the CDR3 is TGTGCCAGCAGTTACGGGGAACTAGCGGGAGTCAAGCAGTACGTC.

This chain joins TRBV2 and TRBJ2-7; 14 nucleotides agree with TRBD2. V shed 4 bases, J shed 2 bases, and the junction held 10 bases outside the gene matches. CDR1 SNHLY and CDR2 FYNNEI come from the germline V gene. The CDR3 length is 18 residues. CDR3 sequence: CASSGRLAGGRMTYEQYF. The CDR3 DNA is TGTGCCAGCAGTGGTAGACTAGCGGGGGGGCGGATGACCTACGAGCAGTACTTC.

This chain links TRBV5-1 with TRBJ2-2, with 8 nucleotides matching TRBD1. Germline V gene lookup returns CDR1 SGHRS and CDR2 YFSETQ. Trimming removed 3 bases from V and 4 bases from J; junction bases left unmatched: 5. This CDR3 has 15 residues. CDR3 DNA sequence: TGCGCCAGCAGCTCGCATACAGGGGGCACCGGGGAGCTGTTTTTT. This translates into CASSSHTGGTGELFF.

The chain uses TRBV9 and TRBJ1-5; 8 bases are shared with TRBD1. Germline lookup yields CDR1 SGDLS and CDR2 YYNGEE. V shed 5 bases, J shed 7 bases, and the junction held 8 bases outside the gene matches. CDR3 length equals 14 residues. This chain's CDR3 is CASSEGQGLQPQHF. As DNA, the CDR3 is TGTGCCAGCAGTGAAGGACAGGGACTACAGCCCCAGCATTTT.

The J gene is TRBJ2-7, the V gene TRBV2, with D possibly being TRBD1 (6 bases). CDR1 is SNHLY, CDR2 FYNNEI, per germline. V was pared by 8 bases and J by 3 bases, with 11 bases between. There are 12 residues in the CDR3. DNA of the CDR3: TGTGCCAGCCAACAGGGTAACTACGAGCAGTACGTC. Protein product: CASQQGNYEQYV.

CDR3 sequence reads: CARRQAGLQGYTF. The CDR3 coding sequence is TGTGCCAGACGACAGGCTGGCCTACAGGGCTACACCTTC. The V call is TRBV2, the J call TRBJ1-2, with D possibly TRBD1 on 6 matching bases. This CDR3 has 13 residues. Germline CDR1 reads SNHLY; CDR2 reads FYNNEI. V was trimmed by 9 bases and J by 8 bases, leaving 19 bases between them.

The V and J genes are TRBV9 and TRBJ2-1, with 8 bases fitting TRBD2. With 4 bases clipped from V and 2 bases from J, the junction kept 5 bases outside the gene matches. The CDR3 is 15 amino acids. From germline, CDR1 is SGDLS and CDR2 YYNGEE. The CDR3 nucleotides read TGTGCCAGCAGCCCCCGGGGGGGGGCCTACAATGAGCAGTTCTTC. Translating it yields CASSPRGGAYNEQFF. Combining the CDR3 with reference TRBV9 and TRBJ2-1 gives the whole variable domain DSGVTQTPKHLITATGQRVTLRCSPRSGDLSVYWYQQSLDQGLQFLIQYYNGEERAKGNILERFSAQQFPDLHSELNLSSLELGDSALYFCASSPRGGAYNEQFFGPGTRLTVL.

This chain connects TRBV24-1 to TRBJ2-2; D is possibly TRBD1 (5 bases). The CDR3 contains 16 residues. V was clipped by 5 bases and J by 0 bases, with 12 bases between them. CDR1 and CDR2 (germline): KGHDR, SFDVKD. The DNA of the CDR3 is TGTGCCACCAGTGTTCGGCAGGGCGCGAACACCGGGGAGCTGTTTTTT. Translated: CATSVRQGANTGELFF.

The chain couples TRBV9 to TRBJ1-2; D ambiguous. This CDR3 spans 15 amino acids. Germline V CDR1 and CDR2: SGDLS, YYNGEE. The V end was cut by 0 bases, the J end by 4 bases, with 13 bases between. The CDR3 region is CASSVDGRTIYGYTF. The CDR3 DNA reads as TGTGCCAGCAGCGTAGACGGGAGGACCATCTATGGCTACACCTTC.

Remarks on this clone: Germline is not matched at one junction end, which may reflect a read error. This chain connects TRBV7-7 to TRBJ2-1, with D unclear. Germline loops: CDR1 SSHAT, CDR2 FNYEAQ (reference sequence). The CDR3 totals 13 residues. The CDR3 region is CASSLGGSREQFF. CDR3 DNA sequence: TGTGCTAGCAGCTTAGGTGGCTCTAGGGAGCAGTTCTTC.

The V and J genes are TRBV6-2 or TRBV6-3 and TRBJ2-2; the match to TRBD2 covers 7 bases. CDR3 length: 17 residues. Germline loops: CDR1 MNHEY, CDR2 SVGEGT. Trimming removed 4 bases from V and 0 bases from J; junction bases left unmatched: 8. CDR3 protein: CASSSTLLAANTGELFF. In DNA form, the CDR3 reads TGTGCCAGCAGTTCGACCTTGCTAGCGGCGAACACCGGGGAGCTGTTTTTT.